The 27 T cell receptor beta chains in this list originate from one sample, sequenced in a study of blood T cell repertoires in COVID-19. Method: immunoSEQ multiplex PCR; TCRdb's copy keeps in-frame clones and lacks some. The table lists more than 200,000 clones, about 79% of them singletons. The sample taken for sequencing was peripheral blood. The receptor source for this set is a woman between 40 and 50 years old who had recovered from COVID-19.

This chain uses TRBV14 with TRBJ2-3, with D unresolved. The length of the CDR3 is 15 residues. Germline V gene sequence: CDR1 SGHDN, CDR2 FVKESK. Trimming stripped 2 bases from V and 0 bases from J, with 9 bases between. CDR3 amino acids: CASSQLVTSTDTQYF. For the CDR3, the DNA is TGTGCCAGCAGCCAACTAGTGACTAGCACAGATACGCAGTATTTT.

This clone showed up just a few times. This CDR3 is also generated by other DNA sequences in the sample. J is TRBJ1-4 and V is TRBV4-3, with D possibly matching TRBD1 (5 bases). Looked up from germline, CDR1 is LGHNA and CDR2 is YSLEER. V was pared by 1 base and J by 1 base, with 10 bases between. The CDR3 runs to 16 residues. The CDR3 coding sequence is TGCGCCAGCAGCCAAGTGGGGAGGGGAACTAATGAAAAACTGTTTTTT. It specifies CASSQVGRGTNEKLFF.

This chain connects TRBV7-2 to TRBJ1-5; 9 positions match TRBD1. Germline CDR1 reads SGHTA; CDR2 reads FQGNSA. The CDR3 is 14 amino acids. V was clipped by 5 bases and J by 6 bases; unmatched bases: 5. CDR3: CASSVGQGGQPQHF. DNA of the CDR3: TGTGCCAGCAGCGTGGGACAGGGAGGTCAGCCCCAGCATTTT.

Only one count was recorded for this clone. J is TRBJ1-2 and V is TRBV18; 7 bases fit TRBD1. The CDR3 is 14 amino acids. CDR1 is KGHSH, CDR2 LQKENI, per germline. Trimming removed 4 bases from V and 3 bases from J; junction bases left unmatched: 5. CDR3 DNA: TGTGCCAGCTCACAGGGGGCGCCGGACTATGGCTACACCTTC. It yields the protein CASSQGAPDYGYTF.

The genes are TRBV23-1 and TRBJ1-2; D not resolved. TRBV23-1 is assigned to the ORF class and has an uncertain function. This CDR3 region has 13 residues. Trimming pared 11 bases from V and 5 bases from J, leaving 18 bases between. The CDR3 sequence: CAVPRHLRYGYTF. DNA of the CDR3: TGCGCCGTTCCGAGACATCTCAGGTATGGCTACACCTTC.

This clone appeared a few times. The chain carries TRBV6-2 or TRBV6-3 and TRBJ2-2; D is uncertain. The CDR3 is 15 residues long. Germline lookup yields CDR1 MNHEY and CDR2 SVGEGT. V was cut by 5 bases and J by 5 bases, with 15 bases left in between. CDR3 DNA: TGTGCCAGCAGTCCCGGCCGGGTGGCAACCGGGGAGCTGTTTTTT. Translation: CASSPGRVATGELFF.

The chain links TRBV2 to TRBJ1-5; 7 nucleotides line up with TRBD1. V was pared by 9 bases and J by 1 base, with 6 bases of the junction left unmatched. The CDR3 totals 14 residues. Germline loops: CDR1 SNHLY, CDR2 FYNNEI. CDR3 residues: CASGAGGSNQPQHF. CDR3 coding DNA: TGTGCCAGTGGGGCAGGGGGGAGCAATCAGCCCCAGCATTTT. Supplemented by reference TRBV2 and TRBJ1-5, the full variable domain reads EPEVTQTPSHQVTQMGQEVILRCVPISNHLYFYWYRQILGQKVEFLVSFYNNEISEKSEIFDDQFSVERPDGSNFTLKIRSTKLEDSAMYFCASGAGGSNQPQHFGDGTRLSIL.

This clone has only one observation. This rearrangement joins TRBV19 to TRBJ1-4; tentatively, D is TRBD1 (5 bases). CDR3 length: 15 amino acids. Trimming took 5 bases from V and 4 from J, leaving 14 bases between them. Germline-derived CDR1 and CDR2 are LNHDA and SQIVND (reference sequence). The CDR3 region has the DNA TGTGCCAGTAGTTCAACCGGACAACTTAATGAAAAACTGTTTTTT. Amino acids: CASSSTGQLNEKLFF.

The chain's CDR3 is CASSLASGKAFF. CDR3 sequence (DNA): TGTGCCAGCAGCTTAGCCTCAGGGAAAGCTTTCTTT. The V call is TRBV7-9, the J call TRBJ1-1, with D maybe TRBD1 (5 bases). Trimming shortened V by 0 bases and J by 9 bases, and 8 bases separated the two germline ends. Germline lookup yields CDR1 SEHNR and CDR2 FQNEAQ (reference sequence). CDR3 length equals 12 residues.

V and J are TRBV15 and TRBJ2-7; D call uncertain. V was clipped by 0 bases and J by 6 bases, with 9 bases between them. CDR1 and CDR2 from the germline V gene are LNHNV and YYDKDF (reference sequence). The CDR3 contains 13 residues. CDR3 loop: CATSRDSSSEQYF. For the CDR3, the DNA is TGTGCCACCAGCAGAGATTCTTCCAGCGAGCAGTACTTC.

The CDR3 bases are TGTGCCAGCAGCTTGGGGGGTCGGGGGGTGTTTTTT. Translation: CASSLGGRGVFF. This rearrangement joins TRBV11-3 to TRBJ2-2, with 7 bases fitting TRBD2. The CDR3 length is 12 residues. With V trimmed by 3 bases and J by 15 bases, 7 bases remained unmatched. The germline gives CDR1 SGHNT, CDR2 YENEEA.

J is TRBJ1-4 and V is TRBV5-6, with a tentative D call TRBD1 (5 bases). V was clipped by 4 bases and J by 4 bases, with 17 bases between them. The CDR3 length is 16 residues. CDR1 SGHDT and CDR2 YYEEEE come from the germline V gene. Here the CDR3 DNA reads TGTGCCAGCAGCACTTTGGGGGGTAGGGGTAATGAAAAACTGTTTTTT. This sequence encodes CASSTLGGRGNEKLFF.

V is TRBV18 and J is TRBJ2-3; TRBD1 aligns across 7 bases. V shed 5 bases and J 0 bases; nucleotides not matched to a gene: 5. Germline V gene data show CDR1 as KGHSH and CDR2 as LQKENI. The CDR3 covers 15 residues. CDR3 nucleotides: TGTGCCAGCTCAGGCAACAGGGGAAGCACAGATACGCAGTATTTT. Its protein is CASSGNRGSTDTQYF.

This clone showed up just once. This chain's CDR3 is CAISDIWGENNEQFF. CDR3 nucleotide sequence: TGTGCCATCAGTGACATATGGGGGGAGAACAATGAGCAGTTCTTC. The chain recombines TRBV10-3 with TRBJ2-1, with a weak D call TRBD2 (6 bases). This CDR3 is 15 amino acids long. Per germline, CDR1 ENHRY and CDR2 SYGVKD. Between the trimmed V and J ends, which lost 3 bases and 5 bases, there was a span of 14 bases.

The chain employs TRBV19 and TRBJ1-4, with 7 bases fitting TRBD1. Losses at the gene ends were 6 bases for V and 4 bases for J; bases not matched to a gene: 8. The CDR3 consists of 15 residues. The V gene's germline CDR1 is LNHDA and CDR2 SQIVND (reference sequence). The CDR3 nucleotides read TGTGCCAGTAGGCGAATGACAGGGATTAATGAAAAACTGTTTTTT. Its protein is CASRRMTGINEKLFF.

This chain connects TRBV28 to TRBJ1-6, with 9 bases fitting TRBD1. Germline assignment: CDR1 MDHEN and CDR2 SYDVKM. The CDR3 contains 15 residues. The V and J ends lost 5 bases and 8 bases, in that order; junction bases with no gene match: 7. The CDR3 DNA is TGTGCCAGCAGTATCACAGGGGGCCAGGATTCACCCCTCCACTTT. Translation gives CASSITGGQDSPLHF.

The chain recombines TRBV5-1 with TRBJ2-1, with 8 bases matching TRBD2. Germline V gene lookup returns CDR1 SGHRS and CDR2 YFSETQ. J gave up 7 bases and V 4 bases, and 7 bases lay outside the gene matches. This CDR3 spans 14 amino acids. CDR3 loop: CASSPTSGINEQFF. The CDR3 DNA follows: TGCGCCAGCAGCCCCACTAGCGGCATTAATGAGCAGTTCTTC.

This clone appeared a single time. J is TRBJ2-3 and V is TRBV9; 11 bases agree with TRBD2. V shed 0 bases, J shed 8 bases, and the junction held 11 bases outside the gene matches. This CDR3 contains 17 residues. CDR1 is SGDLS and CDR2 is YYNGEE in the germline V gene. CDR3 sequence: CASSVEGLAGGPGTQYF. For the CDR3, the DNA is TGTGCCAGCAGCGTAGAGGGGCTAGCGGGGGGCCCTGGTACGCAGTATTTT.

The chain links TRBV27 to TRBJ2-2; no reliable D call. The CDR3 has 14 amino acids. V was clipped by 5 bases and J by 5 bases, with 12 bases between them. The germline V gene encodes CDR1 MNHEY and CDR2 SMNVEV (reference sequence). The CDR3 nucleotides read TGTGCCAGCAGTCCTTCGACTTGGACCGGGGAGCTGTTTTTT. It codes for CASSPSTWTGELFF.

This sequence joins TRBV5-1 and TRBJ2-2, with 7 bases fitting TRBD2. Germline trimming cut 6 bases from V and 0 bases from J; bases unmatched to any gene: 5. The CDR3 length is 15 residues. In germline, CDR1 is SGHRS, CDR2 YFSETQ. This chain's CDR3 is CASKAGTSNTGELFF. The CDR3 DNA is TGCGCCAGCAAAGCGGGGACTTCGAACACCGGGGAGCTGTTTTTT. The complete variable domain, with remaining parts taken from reference TRBV5-1 and TRBJ2-2, reads KAGVTQTPRYLIKTRGQQVTLSCSPISGHRSVSWYQQTPGQGLQFLFEYFSETQRNKGNFPGRFSGRQFSNSRSEMNVSTLELGDSALYLCASKAGTSNTGELFFGEGSRLTVL.

CDR3 region: CASSVGGPDTQYF. CDR3 bases: TGTGCCAGCAGTGTTGGAGGTCCGGATACGCAGTATTTT. V and J are TRBV2 and TRBJ2-3, with D possibly matching TRBD2 (5 bases). V was trimmed by 4 bases and J by 6 bases, leaving 11 bases between them. CDR1 is SNHLY and CDR2 is FYNNEI in the germline V gene. This CDR3 is 13 amino acids long. The whole variable domain, remainder taken from reference TRBV2 and TRBJ2-3, is EPEVTQTPSHQVTQMGQEVILRCVPISNHLYFYWYRQILGQKVEFLVSFYNNEISEKSEIFDDQFSVERPDGSNFTLKIRSTKLEDSAMYFCASSVGGPDTQYFGPGTRLTVL.

The sample holds one count of this clone. The rearrangement links TRBV6-2 or TRBV6-3 to TRBJ1-2, with 7 nucleotides matching TRBD1. CDR3 length equals 14 residues. Unmatched junction bases numbered 4, after V lost 2 bases and J lost 4 bases. Germline CDR1 MNHEY, CDR2 SVGEGT. The CDR3 region has the DNA TGTGCCAGCAGTTACATGGGACAGCCCTATGGCTACACCTTC. The encoded protein is CASSYMGQPYGYTF.

The chain couples TRBV10-3 to TRBJ1-2; D gene uncertain. CDR1 and CDR2 (germline): ENHRY, SYGVKD. V was trimmed by 7 bases and J by 4 bases, leaving 10 bases between them. This CDR3 contains 12 residues. The CDR3 here is CAITDLGYGYTF. The CDR3 DNA reads TGTGCCATCACAGACTTAGGCTATGGCTACACCTTC.

The chain is built from TRBV5-6 and TRBJ1-2; 7 nucleotides align to TRBD1. V was clipped by 2 bases and J by 3 bases; unmatched bases: 13. Germline V gene data show CDR1 as SGHDT and CDR2 as YYEEEE. The CDR3 extends over 17 amino acids. The DNA of the CDR3 is TGTGCCAGCAGCTTAACACAGGGGTCGGGATGGGACTATGGCTACACCTTC. It codes for CASSLTQGSGWDYGYTF.

The chain is built from TRBV19 and TRBJ1-2; 9 bases line up with TRBD1. With V trimmed by 6 bases and J by 8 bases, 13 bases remained unmatched. This CDR3 has 15 amino acids. Looked up from germline, CDR1 is LNHDA and CDR2 is SQIVND (reference sequence). CDR3 DNA sequence: TGTGCCAGTAGGCCCGGGATACAGGGGGCGAGAGGCTACACCTTC. It codes for CASRPGIQGARGYTF.

The rearrangement uses TRBV20-1 and TRBJ1-2; D possibly corresponds to TRBD1 (6 bases). This CDR3 has 12 amino acids. Germline V gene data show CDR1 as DFQATT and CDR2 as SNEGSKA (reference sequence). Between the trimmed V and J ends, which lost 3 bases and 4 bases, there was a span of 9 bases. CDR3 DNA sequence: TGCAGTGCTAGTGGGGACATCTATGGCTACACCTTC. Translating gives CSASGDIYGYTF.

The rearrangement links TRBV18 to TRBJ1-6, with a possible D match to TRBD1 (5 bases). CDR1 is KGHSH, CDR2 LQKENI, per germline. CDR3 length: 15 amino acids. The V gene lost 2 bases and the J gene lost 2 bases, with 7 bases spanning the gap. CDR3 coding DNA: TGTGCCAGCTCACCAGAACAGGCCTATAATTCACCCCTCCACTTT. Translation: CASSPEQAYNSPLHF.